This TCR beta chain originates from a study of CD8 T cells in ankylosing spondylitis. Overall study results and limits: Apparently characteristic of ankylosing spondylitis blood was a TCR beta motif (roughly eight highly homologous variants). Enrichment of disease-linked clones was reportedly significant in matched ankylosing spondylitis synovial fluid.

TCRdb processed the 5' RACE reads anew with MiXCR; each CDR3 protein has one entry. Among more than 150,000 distinct CDR3 sequences listed, 13% were seen once. Of note for this clonotype: The antigen is undetermined.

Germline V gives CDR1 DFQATT, CDR2 SNEGSKA (reference sequence). The CDR3 is 13 amino acids. Trimming pared 6 bases from V and 4 bases from J, leaving 12 bases between. Material: blood, either unsorted or a sorted T cell fraction (not recorded which). The sequence derives from a female donor with ankylosing spondylitis or in good health (not recorded which). The chain joins TRBV20-1 to TRBJ1-4, with D uncertain. This CDR3 is CSAPQESNEKLFF. CDR3 sequence (DNA): TGCAGTGCGCCTCAGGAGAGTAATGAAAAACTGTTTTTT.